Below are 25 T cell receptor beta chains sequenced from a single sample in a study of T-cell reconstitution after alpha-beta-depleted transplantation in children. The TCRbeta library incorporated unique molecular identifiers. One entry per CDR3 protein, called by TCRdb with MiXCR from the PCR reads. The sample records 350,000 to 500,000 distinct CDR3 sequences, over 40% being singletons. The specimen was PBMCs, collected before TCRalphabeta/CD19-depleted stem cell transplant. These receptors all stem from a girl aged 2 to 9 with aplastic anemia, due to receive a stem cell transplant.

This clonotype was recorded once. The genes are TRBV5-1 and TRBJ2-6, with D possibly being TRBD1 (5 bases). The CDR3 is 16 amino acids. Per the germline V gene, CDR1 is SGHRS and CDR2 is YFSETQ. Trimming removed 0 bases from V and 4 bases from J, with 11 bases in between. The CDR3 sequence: CASSLVGDGGANVLTF. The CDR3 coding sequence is TGCGCCAGCAGCTTGGTAGGGGATGGAGGGGCCAACGTCCTGACTTTC.

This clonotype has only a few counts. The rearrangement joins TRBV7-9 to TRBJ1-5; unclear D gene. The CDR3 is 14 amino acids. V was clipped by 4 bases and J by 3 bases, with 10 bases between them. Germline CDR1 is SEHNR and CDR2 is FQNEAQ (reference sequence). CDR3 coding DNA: TGTGCCAGCAGCTCCGGACGTTTCAATCAGCCCCAGCATTTT. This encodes CASSSGRFNQPQHF.

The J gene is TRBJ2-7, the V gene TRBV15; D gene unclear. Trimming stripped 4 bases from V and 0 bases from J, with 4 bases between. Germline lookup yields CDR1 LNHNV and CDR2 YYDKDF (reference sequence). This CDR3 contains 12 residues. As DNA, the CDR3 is TGTGCCACCAGCACAGCCTCCTACGAGCAGTACTTC. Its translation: CATSTASYEQYF.

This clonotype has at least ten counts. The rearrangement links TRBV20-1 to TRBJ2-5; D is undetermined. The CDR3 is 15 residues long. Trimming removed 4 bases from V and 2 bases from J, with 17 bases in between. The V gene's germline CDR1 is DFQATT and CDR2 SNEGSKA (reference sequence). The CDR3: CSATGAAGRQETQYF. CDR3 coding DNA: TGCAGTGCTACCGGCGCGGCAGGCCGGCAAGAGACCCAGTACTTC.

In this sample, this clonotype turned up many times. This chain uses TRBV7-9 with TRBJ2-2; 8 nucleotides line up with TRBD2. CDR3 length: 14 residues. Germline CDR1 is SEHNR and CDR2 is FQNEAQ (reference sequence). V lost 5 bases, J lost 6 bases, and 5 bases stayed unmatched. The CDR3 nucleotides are TGTGCCAGCAGCCATAGCGGGATCCCCGGGGAGCTGTTTTTT. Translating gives CASSHSGIPGELFF.

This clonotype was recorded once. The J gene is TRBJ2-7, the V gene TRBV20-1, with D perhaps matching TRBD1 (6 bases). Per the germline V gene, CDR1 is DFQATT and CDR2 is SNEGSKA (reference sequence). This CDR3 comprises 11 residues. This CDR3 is CSLTGSYEQYF. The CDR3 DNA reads TGCAGCTTGACAGGTTCCTACGAGCAGTACTTC.

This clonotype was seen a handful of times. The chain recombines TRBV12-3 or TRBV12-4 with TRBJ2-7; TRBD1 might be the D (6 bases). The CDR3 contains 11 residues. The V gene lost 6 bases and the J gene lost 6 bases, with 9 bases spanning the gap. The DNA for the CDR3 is TGTGCCAGCAGGACAGGAGGCGAGCAGTACTTC. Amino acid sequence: CASRTGGEQYF.

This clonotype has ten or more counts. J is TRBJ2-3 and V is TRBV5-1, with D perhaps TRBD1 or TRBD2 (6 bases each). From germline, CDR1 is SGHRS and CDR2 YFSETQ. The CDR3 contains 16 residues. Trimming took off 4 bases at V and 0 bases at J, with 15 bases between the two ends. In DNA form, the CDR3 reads TGCGCCAGCAGCGGAGGGACACCATCTAGCACAGATACGCAGTATTTT. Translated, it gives CASSGGTPSSTDTQYF.

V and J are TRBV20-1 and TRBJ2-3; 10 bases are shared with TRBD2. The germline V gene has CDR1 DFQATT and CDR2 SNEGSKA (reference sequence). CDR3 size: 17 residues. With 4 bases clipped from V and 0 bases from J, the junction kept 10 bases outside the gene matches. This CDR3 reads CSAIRLAGSSSTDTQYF. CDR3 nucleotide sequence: TGCAGTGCTATTCGACTAGCGGGCTCGTCTAGCACAGATACGCAGTATTTT.

The CDR3 DNA follows: TGTGCCTGGAGTGTACAAGCAGGGACGCCCCAGCATTTT. This encodes CAWSVQAGTPQHF. The chain joins TRBV30 to TRBJ1-5; a weak D match, TRBD1 (5 bases). CDR1 GTSNPN and CDR2 SVGIG come from the germline V gene (reference sequence). The ends were cut back, 0 bases at V and 9 bases at J, with 12 bases in the middle. The CDR3 consists of 13 residues.

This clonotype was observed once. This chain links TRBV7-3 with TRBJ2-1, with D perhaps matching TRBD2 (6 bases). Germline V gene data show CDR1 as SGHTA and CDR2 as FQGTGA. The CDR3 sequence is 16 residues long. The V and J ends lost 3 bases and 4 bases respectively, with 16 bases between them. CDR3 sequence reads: CASSFLGTSIYNEQFF. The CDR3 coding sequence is TGTGCCAGCAGCTTCCTAGGTACTAGCATTTACAATGAGCAGTTCTTC.

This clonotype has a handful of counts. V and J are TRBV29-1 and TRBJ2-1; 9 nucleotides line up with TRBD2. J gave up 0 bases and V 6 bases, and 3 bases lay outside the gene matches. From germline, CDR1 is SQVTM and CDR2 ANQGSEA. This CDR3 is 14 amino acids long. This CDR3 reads CSVLAGSSYNEQFF. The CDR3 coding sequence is TGCAGCGTACTAGCGGGTAGCTCCTACAATGAGCAGTTCTTC.

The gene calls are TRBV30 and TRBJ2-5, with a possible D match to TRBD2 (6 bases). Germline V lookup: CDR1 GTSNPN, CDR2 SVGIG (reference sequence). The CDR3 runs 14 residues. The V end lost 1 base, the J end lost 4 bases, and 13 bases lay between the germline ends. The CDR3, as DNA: TGTGCCTGGAGTGCCCAGGGAGGACGAGAGACCCAGTACTTC. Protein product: CAWSAQGGRETQYF.

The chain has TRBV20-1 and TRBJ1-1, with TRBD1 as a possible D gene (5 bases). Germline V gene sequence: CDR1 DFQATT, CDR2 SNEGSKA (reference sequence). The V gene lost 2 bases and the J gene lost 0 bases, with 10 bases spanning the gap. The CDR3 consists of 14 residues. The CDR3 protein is CSARRGGVNTEAFF. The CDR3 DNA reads TGCAGTGCTAGAAGGGGAGGGGTGAACACTGAAGCTTTCTTT.

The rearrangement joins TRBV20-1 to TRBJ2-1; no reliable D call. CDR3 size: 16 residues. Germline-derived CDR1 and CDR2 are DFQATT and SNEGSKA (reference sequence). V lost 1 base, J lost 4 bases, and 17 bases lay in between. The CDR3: CSARVYAGDNYNEQFF. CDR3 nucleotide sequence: TGCAGTGCTAGAGTTTACGCAGGAGATAATTACAATGAGCAGTTCTTC.

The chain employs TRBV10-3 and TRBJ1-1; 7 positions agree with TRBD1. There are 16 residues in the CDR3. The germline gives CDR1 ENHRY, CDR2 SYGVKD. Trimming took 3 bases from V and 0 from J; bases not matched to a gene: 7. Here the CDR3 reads CAISDNRGSMNTEAFF. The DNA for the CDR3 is TGTGCCATCAGTGATAACAGGGGATCTATGAACACTGAAGCTTTCTTT.

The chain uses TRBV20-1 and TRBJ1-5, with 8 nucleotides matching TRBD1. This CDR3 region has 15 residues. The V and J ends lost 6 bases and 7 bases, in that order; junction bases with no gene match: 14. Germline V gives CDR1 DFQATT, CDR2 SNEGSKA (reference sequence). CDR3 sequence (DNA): TGCAGTGCCCAGCGCGGACAGGGTGACATCCAGCCCCAGCATTTT. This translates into CSAQRGQGDIQPQHF.

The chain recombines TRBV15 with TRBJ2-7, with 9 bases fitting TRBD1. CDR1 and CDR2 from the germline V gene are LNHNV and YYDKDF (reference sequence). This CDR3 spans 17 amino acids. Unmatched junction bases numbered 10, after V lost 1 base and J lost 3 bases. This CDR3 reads CATSRGVQGQGNYEQYF. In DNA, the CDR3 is TGTGCCACCAGCAGAGGGGTGCAGGGACAGGGAAACTACGAGCAGTACTTC.

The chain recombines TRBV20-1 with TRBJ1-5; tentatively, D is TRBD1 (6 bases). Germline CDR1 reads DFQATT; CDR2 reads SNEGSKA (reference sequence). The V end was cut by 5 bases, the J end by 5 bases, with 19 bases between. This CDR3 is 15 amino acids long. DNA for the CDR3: TGCAGTGCTGTCGACACAAGGGGGGCGGATCAGCCCCAGCATTTT. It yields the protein CSAVDTRGADQPQHF.

The DNA for the CDR3 is TGCAGTGCTAGAGATAGGGGGAAACAGCCCCAGCATTTT. This translates into CSARDRGKQPQHF. The genes are TRBV20-1 and TRBJ1-5, with a possible D match to TRBD1 (6 bases). Trimming pared 0 bases from V and 7 bases from J, leaving 10 bases between. The CDR3 sequence is 13 residues long. CDR1 DFQATT and CDR2 SNEGSKA come from the germline V gene (reference sequence).

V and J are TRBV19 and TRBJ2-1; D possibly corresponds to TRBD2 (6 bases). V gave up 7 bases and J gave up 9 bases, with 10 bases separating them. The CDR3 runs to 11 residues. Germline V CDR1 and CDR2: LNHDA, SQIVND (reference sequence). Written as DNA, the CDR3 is TGTGCCAGTATAGCCGGGGGTGAGCAGTTCTTC. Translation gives CASIAGGEQFF. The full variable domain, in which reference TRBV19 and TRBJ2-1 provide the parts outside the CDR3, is DGGITQSPKYLFRKEGQNVTLSCEQNLNHDAMYWYRQDPGQGLRLIYYSQIVNDFQKGDIAEGYSVSREKKESFPLTVTSAQKNPTAFYLCASIAGGEQFFGPGTRLTVL.

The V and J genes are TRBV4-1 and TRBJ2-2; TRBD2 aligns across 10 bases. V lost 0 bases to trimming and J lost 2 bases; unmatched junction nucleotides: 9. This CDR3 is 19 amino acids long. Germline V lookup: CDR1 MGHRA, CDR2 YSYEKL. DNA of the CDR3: TGCGCCAGCAGCCAAGAAGGCAGGCTAGCGGGGGTCAACACCGGGGAGCTGTTTTTT. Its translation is CASSQEGRLAGVNTGELFF.

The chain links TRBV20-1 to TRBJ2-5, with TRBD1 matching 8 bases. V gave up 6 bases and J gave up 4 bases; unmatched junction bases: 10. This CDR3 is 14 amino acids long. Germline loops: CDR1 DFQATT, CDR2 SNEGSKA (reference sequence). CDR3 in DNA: TGCAGTGCCCTCCTGGACAGGGTACGAGAGACCCAGTACTTC. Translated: CSALLDRVRETQYF.

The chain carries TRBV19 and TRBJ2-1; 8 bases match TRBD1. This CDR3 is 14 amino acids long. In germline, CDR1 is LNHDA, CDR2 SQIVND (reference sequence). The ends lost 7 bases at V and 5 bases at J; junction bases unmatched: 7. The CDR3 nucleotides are TGTGCCAGTAACGGACAGGGTTTGCACAATGAGCAGTTCTTC. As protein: CASNGQGLHNEQFF.

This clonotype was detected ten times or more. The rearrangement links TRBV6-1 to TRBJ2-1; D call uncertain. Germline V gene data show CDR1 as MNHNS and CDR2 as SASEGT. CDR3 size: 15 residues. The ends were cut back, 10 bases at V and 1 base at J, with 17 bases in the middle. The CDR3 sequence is CATTDWERSYNEQFF. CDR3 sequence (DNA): TGTGCCACTACCGACTGGGAAAGGTCCTACAATGAGCAGTTCTTC.